This T cell receptor beta chain comes out of a study of immune evolution from preneoplasia to lung adenocarcinoma. This clone is deemed hyperexpanded. The same CDR3 can be traced to other DNA sequences in this sample. Clones were read by immunoSEQ multiplex PCR, and TCRdb kept only the in-frame ones, dropping some. The profile shows some 7,000 clones, around 85% of them singletons. Trimming removed 0 bases from V and 3 bases from J, with 13 bases in between. This CDR3 region has 15 residues. Per germline, CDR1 SGHDT and CDR2 YYEEEE. V and J are TRBV5-6 and TRBJ2-7; perhaps TRBD1 as D (7 bases). This receptor was taken from a person aged 45 to 69 with lung adenocarcinoma. What was sequenced was FFPE invasive lung adenocarcinoma tissue. The CDR3 reads CASSLEEGAGYEQYF. CDR3 nucleotide sequence: TGTGCCAGCAGCTTGGAGGAGGGGGCGGGCTACGAGCAGTACTTC.